This TCR beta chain was sequenced for a study of tumour-infiltrating T cells in Burkitt lymphoma. Overall study context: Survival, overall and progression-free, tracked with productive clonality.

The repertoire was sequenced with immunoSEQ multiplex PCR; TCRdb's copy has only in-frame clones and lacks some. The sample has approximately 1,700 clones; 60% to 75% are singletons. The V segment lost 7 bases and the J segment 0 bases; nucleotides outside the gene matches: 2. Germline V gene sequence: CDR1 MNHEY, CDR2 SMNVEV (reference sequence). The CDR3 totals 14 residues. This sequence originates from a human donor with diffuse large B-cell lymphoma. The material sequenced was tumor tissue. This chain connects TRBV27 to TRBJ2-1, with 8 bases lining up with TRBD2. The CDR3 bases are TGTGCCAGCAATCGGGGGGGCTCCTACAATGAGCAGTTCTTC. Its translation: CASNRGGSYNEQFF.